A single sample is the source of the 27 T cell receptor beta chains below, sequenced in a study of blood T cell repertoires in COVID-19. Assay used: immunoSEQ multiplex PCR; TCRdb lists only in-frame clones, some missing. The table shows a few hundred thousand clones, with 70% to 90% occurring only once. The sample was peripheral blood. The receptors shown here come from a young man who had recovered from COVID-19.

In the case of this clone: Other nucleotide sequences in the sample specify the same CDR3. V usage is TRBV3-1 (or the pseudogene TRBV3-2) and J usage is TRBJ2-3, with TRBD1 matching 9 bases. The V and J ends lost 3 bases and 3 bases, in that order; junction bases with no gene match: 4. The CDR3 length is 15 residues. Germline assignment: CDR1 LGHDT and CDR2 YNNKEL (reference sequence). The DNA for the CDR3 is TGTGCCAGCAGCCAGGGACAGGGACAGACAGATACGCAGTATTTT. This encodes CASSQGQGQTDTQYF.

This sequence joins TRBV19 and TRBJ1-1; tentative D call: TRBD1 (5 bases). Germline loops: CDR1 LNHDA, CDR2 SQIVND (reference sequence). Trimming stripped 7 bases from V and 4 bases from J, with 13 bases between. The CDR3 sequence is 13 residues long. The CDR3 bases are TGTGCCAGTACCAAACCAGGGTCCACTGAAGCTTTCTTT. It yields the protein CASTKPGSTEAFF.

V and J are TRBV10-3 and TRBJ2-3, with 8 bases that match TRBD2. With V trimmed by 2 bases and J by 6 bases, 7 bases remained unmatched. CDR1 ENHRY and CDR2 SYGVKD come from the germline V gene. CDR3 length equals 15 residues. The DNA of the CDR3 is TGTGCCATCAGTGAGACCGGACTAGCCCCCGATACGCAGTATTTT. Protein product: CAISETGLAPDTQYF.

The chain couples TRBV4-1 to TRBJ2-3; 8 nucleotides match TRBD2. Germline V gene data show CDR1 as MGHRA and CDR2 as YSYEKL. CDR3 size: 19 residues. With V trimmed by 1 base and J by 4 bases, 16 bases remained unmatched. The CDR3 sequence: CASSQGYGRARLDADTQYF. CDR3 bases: TGCGCCAGCAGCCAAGGCTACGGGAGGGCCAGGTTAGATGCAGATACGCAGTATTTT.

In DNA form, the CDR3 reads TGTGCCAGCTCACTAAACAGGGTAGAAAAACTGTTTTTT. It codes for CASSLNRVEKLFF. The V and J genes are TRBV18 and TRBJ1-4; TRBD1 is a possible D gene (6 bases). There are 13 residues in the CDR3. Germline V gene sequence: CDR1 KGHSH, CDR2 LQKENI. V was shortened by 4 bases and J by 8 bases, with 11 bases between the two germline ends.

This clone has just one count. The V gene is TRBV7-2, the J gene TRBJ1-2; no firm D call. CDR1 SGHTA and CDR2 FQGNSA come from the germline V gene. V lost 3 bases, J lost 8 bases, and 13 bases lay in between. The CDR3 sequence is 13 residues long. CDR3 nucleotides: TGTGCCAGCAGCTTGACCTCCCACGGGGGCTACACCTTC. Its translation is CASSLTSHGGYTF.

The V gene is TRBV9, the J gene TRBJ2-1; 13 bases agree with TRBD2. CDR1 and CDR2 (germline): SGDLS, YYNGEE. Trimming removed 3 bases from V and 7 bases from J; junction bases left unmatched: 7. CDR3 length: 16 residues. The CDR3 DNA reads TGTGCCAGCAGCGAGGCAGGACTAGCGGGAGTGAATGAGCAGTTCTTC. It yields the protein CASSEAGLAGVNEQFF.

This chain joins TRBV27 and TRBJ2-7; TRBD1 matches 8 bases. This CDR3 has 14 residues. The V gene's germline CDR1 is MNHEY and CDR2 SMNVEV (reference sequence). Trimming at V came to 5 bases and at J to 2 bases, leaving 5 bases not matched to a gene. The CDR3 nucleotides are TGTGCCAGCAGTAGACAGGGGTCTCCCTACGAGCAGTACTTC. It is translated as CASSRQGSPYEQYF.

The chain couples TRBV11-2 to TRBJ2-1; 8 bases fit TRBD2. The V gene end was trimmed by 6 bases and the J gene end by 6 bases; junction bases not matched to a gene: 10. Germline CDR1 and CDR2: SGHAT and FQNNGV. The CDR3 contains 15 residues. CDR3 protein: CASSSLAGRFNEQFF. CDR3 bases: TGTGCCAGCAGTTCCCTAGCGGGTCGCTTCAATGAGCAGTTCTTC.

This clone was observed once. The rearrangement uses TRBV6-1 and TRBJ1-2; 8 nucleotides line up with TRBD1. The germline CDR1 and CDR2 sequences are MNHNS and SASEGT. This CDR3 contains 14 residues. V dropped 4 bases and J dropped 6; count of bases not matched to a gene: 7. The DNA of the CDR3 is TGTGCCAGCAGTGCAGCAGGGGGCGCAGATGGCTACACCTTC. Its protein product is CASSAAGGADGYTF.

The V gene is TRBV4-1, the J gene TRBJ2-7, with a weak D call TRBD1 (6 bases). V lost 1 base to trimming and J lost 2 bases, with 9 bases between them. The CDR3 has 14 amino acids. Germline values: CDR1 MGHRA, CDR2 YSYEKL. In nucleotides, the CDR3 is TGCGCCAGCAGCCAAGGGACAGAGACCTACGAGCAGTACTTC. It specifies CASSQGTETYEQYF.

The chain joins TRBV27 to TRBJ2-5; TRBD2 is a possible D gene (5 bases). CDR3 size: 14 residues. Germline-derived CDR1 and CDR2 are MNHEY and SMNVEV (reference sequence). Deletions cut 6 bases from V and 5 bases from J, with 16 bases between. The CDR3 sequence: CASSRRASWETQYF. The CDR3 DNA is TGTGCCAGCAGCCGGCGAGCTAGCTGGGAGACCCAGTACTTC.

V usage is TRBV4-1 and J usage is TRBJ2-7, with 14 nucleotides matching TRBD2. Germline-derived CDR1 and CDR2 are MGHRA and YSYEKL. CDR3 length: 16 residues. V shed 5 bases and J 5 bases; nucleotides not matched to a gene: 8. In nucleotides, the CDR3 is TGCGCCAGCAGCTCACCCGGGACTAGCGGGAGTCACGAGCAGTACTTC. Its translation is CASSSPGTSGSHEQYF.

This rearrangement joins TRBV10-3 to TRBJ1-2; TRBD1 matches 11 bases. CDR1 and CDR2 (germline): ENHRY, SYGVKD. The V and J ends lost 6 bases and 3 bases, in that order; junction bases with no gene match: 3. CDR3 length: 14 amino acids. CDR3 sequence (DNA): TGTGCCATCAGGGAGGGACAGGGGGACTATGGCTACACCTTC. This encodes CAIREGQGDYGYTF.

The chain joins TRBV5-1 to TRBJ2-3, with TRBD2 identical over 8 bases. Germline V gives CDR1 SGHRS, CDR2 YFSETQ. Trimming removed 4 bases from V and 2 bases from J; junction bases left unmatched: 12. This CDR3 is built from 17 residues. The CDR3 protein is CASSLIQTAGVTDTQYF. The CDR3 nucleotides read TGCGCCAGCAGCCTCATCCAAACAGCGGGAGTCACAGATACGCAGTATTTT.

V and J are TRBV6-4 and TRBJ1-4; D is unresolved. Germline CDR1 MRHNA, CDR2 SNTAGT. The CDR3 has 14 amino acids. V was shortened by 4 bases and J by 3 bases, with 9 bases between the two germline ends. The CDR3 DNA follows: TGTGCCAGCAGTGGGGAGGAAGCTAATGAAAAACTGTTTTTT. It specifies CASSGEEANEKLFF.

The chain employs TRBV7-9 and TRBJ1-2; D is possibly TRBD1 (6 bases). V lost 2 bases and J lost 8, with 15 bases in between. Germline-derived CDR1 and CDR2 are SEHNR and FQNEAQ (reference sequence). There are 14 residues in the CDR3. CDR3 nucleotides: TGTGCCAGCAGCTTATCATGGGACACTCACGGCTACACCTTC. Its protein is CASSLSWDTHGYTF.

The rearrangement joins TRBV14 to TRBJ2-5, with D possibly being TRBD2 (7 bases). V lost 1 base and J 4 bases, leaving 19 bases between the germline ends. The V gene's germline CDR1 is SGHDN and CDR2 FVKESK. The CDR3 covers 17 residues. The CDR3 DNA reads TGTGCCAGCAGCCAAGTAAAGAGAGGGCGGGGGCTAGAGACCCAGTACTTC. As protein: CASSQVKRGRGLETQYF.

V is TRBV7-9 and J is TRBJ1-1, with 9 bases matching TRBD1. The J segment lost 1 base and the V segment lost 1 base, leaving 7 bases of the junction unmatched. CDR1 and CDR2 (germline): SEHNR, FQNEAQ (reference sequence). The CDR3 runs 17 residues. CDR3 DNA: TGTGCCAGCAGCTTAGGAGAGGGGACAGGGAAGAACACTGAAGCTTTCTTT. It translates to CASSLGEGTGKNTEAFF.

The chain links TRBV10-3 to TRBJ2-2; 11 positions agree with TRBD2. Germline V gene sequence: CDR1 ENHRY, CDR2 SYGVKD. V was pared by 0 bases and J by 7 bases, with 7 bases of the junction left unmatched. This CDR3 spans 17 amino acids. This chain's CDR3 is CAISESASGLADGELFF. The CDR3 DNA follows: TGTGCCATCAGTGAGTCGGCCTCGGGACTAGCGGACGGGGAGCTGTTTTTT.

The chain couples TRBV29-1 to TRBJ2-7, with D maybe TRBD2 (5 bases). CDR1 is SQVTM and CDR2 is ANQGSEA in the germline V gene. CDR3 length equals 13 residues. The V end lost 7 bases, the J end lost 0 bases, and 13 bases lay between the germline ends. The CDR3 is CSAQSGSSYEQYF. For the CDR3, the DNA is TGCAGCGCCCAGTCGGGGAGCTCCTACGAGCAGTACTTC.

This chain joins TRBV6-5 and TRBJ2-5; perhaps TRBD1 as D (5 bases). CDR3 length equals 15 residues. CDR1 MNHEY and CDR2 SVGAGI come from the germline V gene. The V end was cut by 8 bases, the J end by 5 bases, with 21 bases between. In DNA form, the CDR3 reads TGTGCCAGCGGCCCCGGCGGCAGGGTGTGGGAGACCCAGTACTTC. Its protein product is CASGPGGRVWETQYF.

The chain uses TRBV30 and TRBJ2-3; a possible D gene is TRBD1 (5 bases). The CDR3 has 14 residues. The V gene's germline CDR1 is GTSNPN and CDR2 SVGIG (reference sequence). The V end was cut by 0 bases, the J end by 5 bases, with 12 bases between. The DNA of the CDR3 is TGTGCCTGGAGTGTACAGGCCTGGGGAGATACGCAGTATTTT. Translating it yields CAWSVQAWGDTQYF.

J is TRBJ2-5 and V is TRBV19; D is possibly TRBD1 (6 bases). V was cut by 4 bases and J by 3 bases, with 9 bases left in between. The CDR3 contains 13 residues. Germline CDR1 reads LNHDA; CDR2 reads SQIVND (reference sequence). CDR3 loop: CASSTDREETQYF. As DNA, the CDR3 is TGTGCCAGTAGTACGGACAGAGAAGAGACCCAGTACTTC.

The chain carries TRBV9 and TRBJ2-5, with D possibly TRBD1 on 6 matching bases. The CDR3 length is 12 residues. V was shortened by 2 bases and J by 7 bases, with 9 bases between the two germline ends. Germline CDR1 SGDLS, CDR2 YYNGEE. The CDR3 reads CASSVEGGTQYF. The DNA for the CDR3 is TGTGCCAGCAGCGTTGAAGGGGGGACCCAGTACTTC.

The chain employs TRBV3-1 (or the pseudogene TRBV3-2) and TRBJ2-2; 8 bases match TRBD1. The CDR3 spans 17 residues. V lost 4 bases and J lost 4; bases outside the gene matches: 11. Germline V gene lookup returns CDR1 LGHDT and CDR2 YNNKEL (reference sequence). The CDR3 coding sequence is TGTGCCAGCAGCCCACTCGGACAGGGAAGAGGCACCGGGGAGCTGTTTTTT. Its protein product is CASSPLGQGRGTGELFF.

This clone occurred a few times. V usage is TRBV5-1 and J usage is TRBJ1-1; D call uncertain. This CDR3 is built from 14 residues. Looked up from germline, CDR1 is SGHRS and CDR2 is YFSETQ. V gave up 6 bases and J gave up 3 bases, with 15 bases separating them. The CDR3 DNA follows: TGCGCCAGCAACGTTGGCCGCGGGGACACTGAAGCTTTCTTT. Protein sequence: CASNVGRGDTEAFF.